One sample yielded the 10 T cell receptor beta chains listed below, sequenced in a study of blood T cell repertoires in COVID-19. This table comes from immunoSEQ multiplex PCR, and its TCRdb copy is limited to in-frame clones, with some not included. The table includes roughly 180,000 clones, around four fifths detected once. Sequencing was performed on PBMCs or T cells enriched from blood (not recorded which). The receptors come from a woman between 50 and 59 years old in a cohort exposed to, infected with or recovered from COVID-19 (not recorded which).

The chain links TRBV19 to TRBJ2-2, with no clear D. The germline V gene has CDR1 LNHDA and CDR2 SQIVND (reference sequence). V was shortened by 8 bases and J by 0 bases, with 7 bases between the two germline ends. The length of the CDR3 is 13 residues. This CDR3 reads CASLPSNTGELFF. DNA of the CDR3: TGTGCCAGTCTTCCCTCGAACACCGGGGAGCTGTTTTTT.

J is TRBJ2-7 and V is TRBV5-1, with TRBD1 matching 7 bases. This CDR3 spans 15 amino acids. Germline V gene data show CDR1 as SGHRS and CDR2 as YFSETQ. The trim removed 4 bases at V and 2 bases at J, leaving 9 bases unmatched. CDR3 coding DNA: TGCGCCAGCAGCGCCGGACAGGTGGGCCCCTACGAGCAGTACTTC. The encoded protein is CASSAGQVGPYEQYF.

J is TRBJ2-3 and V is TRBV12-3 or TRBV12-4; tentative D call: TRBD2 (7 bases). V lost 3 bases to trimming and J lost 7 bases, with 11 bases between them. There are 13 residues in the CDR3. CDR3 DNA sequence: TGTGCCAGCAGTTTTGCGGGGGCAAATACGCAGTATTTT. Amino acids: CASSFAGANTQYF.

The chain couples TRBV6-1 to TRBJ1-1, with 7 nucleotides matching TRBD1. Looked up from germline, CDR1 is MNHNS and CDR2 is SASEGT. The trim removed 2 bases at V and 1 base at J, leaving 4 bases unmatched. This CDR3 is built from 15 residues. The CDR3 region is CASSEITGANTEAFF. The CDR3 DNA reads as TGTGCCAGCAGTGAAATAACAGGGGCGAACACTGAAGCTTTCTTT.

V gene TRBV28 combines with J gene TRBJ2-6; 7 bases are shared with TRBD1. J lost 0 bases, V lost 7 bases, and 9 bases had no gene match. From germline, CDR1 is MDHEN and CDR2 SYDVKM. The CDR3 consists of 17 residues. The CDR3 DNA reads as TGTGCCAGCACGCCTAGGGGACAGCCCTCTGGGGCCAACGTCCTGACTTTC. Its protein is CASTPRGQPSGANVLTF.

This chain connects TRBV3-1 (or the pseudogene TRBV3-2) to TRBJ2-5; D unresolved. CDR1 is LGHDT, CDR2 YNNKEL, per germline (reference sequence). The CDR3 consists of 12 residues. Trimming shortened V by 4 bases and J by 2 bases, and 5 bases separated the two germline ends. This chain's CDR3 is CASSRLQETQYF. The CDR3 nucleotides are TGTGCCAGCAGCCGACTTCAAGAGACCCAGTACTTC.

The chain employs TRBV11-3 and TRBJ2-1, with D possibly TRBD2 on 5 matching bases. Trimming removed 1 base at V and 10 bases at J, with 11 bases between. The germline V gene encodes CDR1 SGHNT and CDR2 YENEEA. CDR3 size: 13 residues. The CDR3 loop is CASSLGGQEEQFF. The CDR3 DNA sequence: TGTGCCAGCAGCTTAGGAGGGCAGGAAGAGCAGTTCTTC.

The rearrangement uses TRBV7-9 and TRBJ2-7; 11 nucleotides match TRBD2. The germline gives CDR1 SEHNR, CDR2 FQNEAQ (reference sequence). CDR3 size: 14 residues. J gave up 6 bases and V 4 bases, and 5 bases lay outside the gene matches. The CDR3 protein is CASSSLAGALEQYF. The CDR3 nucleotides read TGTGCCAGCAGCTCACTAGCGGGAGCTCTCGAGCAGTACTTC. The full variable domain, with the rest looked up from reference TRBV7-9 and TRBJ2-7, is DTGVSQNPRHKITKRGQNVTFRCDPISEHNRLYWYRQTLGQGPEFLTYFQNEAQLEKSRLLSDRFSAERPKGSFSTLEIQRTEQGDSAMYLCASSSLAGALEQYFGPGTRLTVT.

The J gene is TRBJ2-2, the V gene TRBV2, with 7 positions matching TRBD1. Unmatched junction bases numbered 6, after V lost 2 bases and J lost 0 bases. This CDR3 has 17 amino acids. The germline V gene has CDR1 SNHLY and CDR2 FYNNEI. The CDR3 here is CASSEHRDRPNTGELFF. CDR3 coding DNA: TGTGCCAGCAGTGAACATAGGGACAGACCGAACACCGGGGAGCTGTTTTTT.

The rearrangement uses TRBV5-4 and TRBJ1-2, with 10 bases fitting TRBD1. This CDR3 spans 14 amino acids. V lost 4 bases to trimming and J lost 5 bases; unmatched junction nucleotides: 5. In germline, CDR1 is SGHNT, CDR2 YYREEE (reference sequence). The DNA of the CDR3 is TGTGCCAGCAGCAGAGGACAGGGGGAATATGGCTACACCTTC. It yields the protein CASSRGQGEYGYTF.